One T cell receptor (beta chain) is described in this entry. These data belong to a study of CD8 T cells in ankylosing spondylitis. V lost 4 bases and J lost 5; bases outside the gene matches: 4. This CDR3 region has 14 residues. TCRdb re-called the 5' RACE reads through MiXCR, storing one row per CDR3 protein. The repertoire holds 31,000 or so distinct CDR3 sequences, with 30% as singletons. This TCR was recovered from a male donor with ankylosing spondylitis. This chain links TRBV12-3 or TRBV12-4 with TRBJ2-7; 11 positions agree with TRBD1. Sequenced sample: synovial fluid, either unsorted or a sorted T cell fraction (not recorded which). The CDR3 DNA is TGTGCCAGCAGTTCGGGACAGGGGGTCAACGAGCAGTACGTC. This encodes CASSSGQGVNEQYV.